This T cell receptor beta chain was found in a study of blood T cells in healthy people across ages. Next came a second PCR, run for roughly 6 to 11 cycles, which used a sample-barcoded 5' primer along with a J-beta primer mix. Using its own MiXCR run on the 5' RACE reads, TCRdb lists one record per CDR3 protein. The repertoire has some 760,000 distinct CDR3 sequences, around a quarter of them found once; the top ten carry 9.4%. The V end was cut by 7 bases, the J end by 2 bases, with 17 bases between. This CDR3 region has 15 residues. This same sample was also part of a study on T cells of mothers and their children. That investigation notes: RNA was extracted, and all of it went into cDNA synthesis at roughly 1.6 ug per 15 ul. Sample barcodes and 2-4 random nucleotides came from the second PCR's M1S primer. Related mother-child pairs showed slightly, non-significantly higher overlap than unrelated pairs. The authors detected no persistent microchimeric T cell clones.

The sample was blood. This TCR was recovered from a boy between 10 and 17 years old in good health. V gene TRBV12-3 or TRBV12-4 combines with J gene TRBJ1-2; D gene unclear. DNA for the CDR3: TGTGCCAGCACCGAGTTTAGAGATATCAACTATGGCTACACCTTC. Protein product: CASTEFRDINYGYTF.